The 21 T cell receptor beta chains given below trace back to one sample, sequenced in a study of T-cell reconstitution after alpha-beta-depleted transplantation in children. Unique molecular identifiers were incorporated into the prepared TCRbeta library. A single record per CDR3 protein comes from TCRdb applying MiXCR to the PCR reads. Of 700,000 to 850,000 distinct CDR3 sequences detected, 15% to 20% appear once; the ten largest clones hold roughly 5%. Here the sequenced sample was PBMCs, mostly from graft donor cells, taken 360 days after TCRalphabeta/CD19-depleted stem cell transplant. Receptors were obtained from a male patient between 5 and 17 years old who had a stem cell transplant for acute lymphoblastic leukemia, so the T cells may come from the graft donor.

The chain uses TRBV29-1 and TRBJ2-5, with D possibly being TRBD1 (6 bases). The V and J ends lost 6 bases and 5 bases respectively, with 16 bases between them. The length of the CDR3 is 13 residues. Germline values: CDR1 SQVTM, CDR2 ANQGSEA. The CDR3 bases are TGCAGCGTCTCACAGGGTATGAGGGAGACCCAGTACTTC. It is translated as CSVSQGMRETQYF. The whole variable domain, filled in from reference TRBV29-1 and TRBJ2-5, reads SAVISQKPSRDICQRGTSLTIQCQVDSQVTMMFWYRQQPGQSLTLIATANQGSEATYESGFVIDKFPISRPNLTFSTLTVSNMSPEDSSIYLCSVSQGMRETQYFGPGTRLLVL.

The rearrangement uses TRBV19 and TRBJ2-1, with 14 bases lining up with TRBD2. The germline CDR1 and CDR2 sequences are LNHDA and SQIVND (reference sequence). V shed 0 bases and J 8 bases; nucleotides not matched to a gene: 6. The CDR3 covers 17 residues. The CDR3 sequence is CASSIDKGGLAGDEQFF. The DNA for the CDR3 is TGTGCCAGTAGTATAGATAAAGGGGGACTAGCGGGAGATGAGCAGTTCTTC.

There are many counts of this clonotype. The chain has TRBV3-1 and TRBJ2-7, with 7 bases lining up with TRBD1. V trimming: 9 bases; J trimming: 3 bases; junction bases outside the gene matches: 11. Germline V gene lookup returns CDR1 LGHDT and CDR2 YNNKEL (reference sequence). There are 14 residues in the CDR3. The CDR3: CARSPDRPNYEQYF. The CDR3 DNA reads TGTGCCAGATCCCCGGACAGGCCTAACTACGAGCAGTACTTC.

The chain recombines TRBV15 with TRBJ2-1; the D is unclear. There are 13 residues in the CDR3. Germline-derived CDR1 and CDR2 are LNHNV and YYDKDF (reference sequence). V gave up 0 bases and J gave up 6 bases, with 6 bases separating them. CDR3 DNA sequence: TGTGCCACCAGCAGAGAACGGCGCAATGAGCAGTTCTTC. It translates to CATSRERRNEQFF.

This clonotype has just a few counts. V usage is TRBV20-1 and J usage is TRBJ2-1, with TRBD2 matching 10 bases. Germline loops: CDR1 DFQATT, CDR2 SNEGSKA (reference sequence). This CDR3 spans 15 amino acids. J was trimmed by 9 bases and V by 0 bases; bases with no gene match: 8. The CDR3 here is CSARDFLAGVGEQFF. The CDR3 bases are TGCAGTGCTAGAGATTTCCTAGCGGGAGTAGGTGAGCAGTTCTTC.

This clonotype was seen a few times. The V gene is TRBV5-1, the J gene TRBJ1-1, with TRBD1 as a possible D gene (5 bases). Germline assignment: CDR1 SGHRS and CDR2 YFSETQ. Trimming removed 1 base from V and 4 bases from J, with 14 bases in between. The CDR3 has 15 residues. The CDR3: CASSLYGSGGTEAFF. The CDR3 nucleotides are TGCGCCAGCAGCTTGTACGGGTCGGGGGGCACTGAAGCTTTCTTT.

CDR3 nucleotide sequence: TGTGCCAGCAGTTTACTCCTAAGACTAGCCGAAGAGACCCAGTACTTC. Amino acids: CASSLLLRLAEETQYF. The V and J genes are TRBV28 and TRBJ2-5; 7 bases map to TRBD2. Germline V CDR1 and CDR2: MDHEN, SYDVKM. The CDR3 extends over 16 amino acids. J was trimmed by 3 bases and V by 2 bases; bases with no gene match: 9.

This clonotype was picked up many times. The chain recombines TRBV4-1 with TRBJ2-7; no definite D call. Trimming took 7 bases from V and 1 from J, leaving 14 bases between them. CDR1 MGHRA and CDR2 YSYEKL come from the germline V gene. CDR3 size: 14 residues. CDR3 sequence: CASMALGRSYEQYF. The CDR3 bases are TGCGCCAGCATGGCCCTGGGCCGTTCCTACGAGCAGTACTTC.

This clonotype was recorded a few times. The CDR3: CASSQDGAEAFF. The CDR3 nucleotides read TGTGCCAGCAGCCAAGACGGGGCTGAAGCTTTCTTT. The rearrangement links TRBV3-1 to TRBJ1-1; D remains unclear. Between the trimmed V and J ends, which lost 0 bases and 6 bases, there was a span of 5 bases. Germline CDR1 LGHDT, CDR2 YNNKEL (reference sequence). This CDR3 has 12 amino acids.

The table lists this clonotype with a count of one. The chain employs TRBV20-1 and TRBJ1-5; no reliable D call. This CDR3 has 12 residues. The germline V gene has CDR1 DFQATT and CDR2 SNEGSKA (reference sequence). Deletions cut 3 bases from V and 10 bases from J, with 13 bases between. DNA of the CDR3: TGCAGTGCTAGGGCTGCGAGTTTTCCCCAGCATTTT. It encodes CSARAASFPQHF.

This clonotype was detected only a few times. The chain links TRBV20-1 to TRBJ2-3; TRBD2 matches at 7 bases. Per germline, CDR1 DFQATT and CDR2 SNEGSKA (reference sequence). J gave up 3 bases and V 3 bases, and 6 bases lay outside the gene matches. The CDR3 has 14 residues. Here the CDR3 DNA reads TGCAGTGCTAGCGGACTAGTACGAACAGATACGCAGTATTTT. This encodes CSASGLVRTDTQYF.

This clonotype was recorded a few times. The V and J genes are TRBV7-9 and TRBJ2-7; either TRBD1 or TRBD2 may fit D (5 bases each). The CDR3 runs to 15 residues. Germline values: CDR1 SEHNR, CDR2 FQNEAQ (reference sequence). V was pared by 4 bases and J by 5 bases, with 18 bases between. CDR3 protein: CASSSGLAPLDEQYF. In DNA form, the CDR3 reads TGTGCCAGCAGCTCGGGGCTAGCTCCATTGGACGAGCAGTACTTC.

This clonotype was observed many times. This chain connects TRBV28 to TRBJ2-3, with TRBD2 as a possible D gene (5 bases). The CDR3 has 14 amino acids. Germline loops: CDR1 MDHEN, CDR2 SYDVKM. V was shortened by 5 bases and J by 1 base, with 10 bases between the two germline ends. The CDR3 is CASSRLRGTDTQYF. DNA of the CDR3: TGTGCCAGCAGTAGGCTGAGGGGCACAGATACGCAGTATTTT. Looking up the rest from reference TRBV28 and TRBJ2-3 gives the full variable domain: DVKVTQSSRYLVKRTGEKVFLECVQDMDHENMFWYRQDPGLGLRLIYFSYDVKMKEKGDIPEGYSVSREKKERFSLILESASTNQTSMYLCASSRLRGTDTQYFGPGTRLTVL.

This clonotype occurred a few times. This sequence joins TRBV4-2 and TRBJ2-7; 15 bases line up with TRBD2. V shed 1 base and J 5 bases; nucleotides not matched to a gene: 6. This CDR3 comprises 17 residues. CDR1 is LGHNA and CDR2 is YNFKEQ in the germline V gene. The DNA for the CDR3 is TGTGCCAGCAGCCAAGCCGGACTAGCGGGAGGGTGGGACGAGCAGTACTTC. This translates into CASSQAGLAGGWDEQYF.

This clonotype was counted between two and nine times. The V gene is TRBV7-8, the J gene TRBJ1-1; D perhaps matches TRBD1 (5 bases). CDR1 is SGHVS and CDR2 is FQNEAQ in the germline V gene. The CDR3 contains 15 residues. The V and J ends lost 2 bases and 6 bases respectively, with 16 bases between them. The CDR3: CASSLRDRGQPEAFF. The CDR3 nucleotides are TGTGCCAGCAGCTTACGGGATAGGGGCCAGCCTGAAGCTTTCTTT. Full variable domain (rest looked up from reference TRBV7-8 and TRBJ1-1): GAGVSQSPRYKVAKRGQDVALRCDPISGHVSLFWYQQALGQGPEFLTYFQNEAQLDKSGLPSDRFFAERPEGSVSTLKIQRTQQEDSAVYLCASSLRDRGQPEAFFGQGTRLTVV.

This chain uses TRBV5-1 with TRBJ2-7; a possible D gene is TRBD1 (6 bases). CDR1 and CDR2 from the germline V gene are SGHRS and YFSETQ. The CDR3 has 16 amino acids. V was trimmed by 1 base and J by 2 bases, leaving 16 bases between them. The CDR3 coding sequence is TGCGCCAGCAGCTTGTTGCAGGGGTTCCAGACCTACGAGCAGTACTTC. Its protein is CASSLLQGFQTYEQYF.

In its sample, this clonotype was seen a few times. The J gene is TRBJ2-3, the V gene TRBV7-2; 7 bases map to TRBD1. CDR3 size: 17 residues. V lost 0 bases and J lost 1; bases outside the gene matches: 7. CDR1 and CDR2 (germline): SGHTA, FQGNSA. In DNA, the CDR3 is TGTGCCAGCAGCTTAGCCACAGGGGTAGGGGGCACAGATACGCAGTATTTT. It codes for CASSLATGVGGTDTQYF.

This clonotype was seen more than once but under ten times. CDR3 protein: CASSFKTGANVLTF. CDR3 nucleotides: TGTGCCAGCAGCTTCAAAACTGGGGCCAACGTCCTGACTTTC. The chain uses TRBV7-3 and TRBJ2-6, with D hard to call. CDR1 and CDR2 from the germline V gene are SGHTA and FQGTGA. V lost 3 bases and J 2 bases, leaving 5 bases between the germline ends. CDR3 length: 14 amino acids.

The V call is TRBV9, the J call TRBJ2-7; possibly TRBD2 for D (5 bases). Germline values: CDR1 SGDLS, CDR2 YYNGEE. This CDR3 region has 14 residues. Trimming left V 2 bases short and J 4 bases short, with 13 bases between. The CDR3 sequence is CASSVGGGEYEQYF. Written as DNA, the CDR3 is TGTGCCAGCAGCGTTGGCGGAGGAGAATACGAGCAGTACTTC.

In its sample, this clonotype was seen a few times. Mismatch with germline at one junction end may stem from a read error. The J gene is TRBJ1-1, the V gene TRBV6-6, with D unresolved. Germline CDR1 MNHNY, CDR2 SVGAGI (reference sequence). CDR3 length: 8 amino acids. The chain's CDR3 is CASSFSPF. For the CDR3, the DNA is TGTGCCAGCAGTTTTTCCCCGTTT.

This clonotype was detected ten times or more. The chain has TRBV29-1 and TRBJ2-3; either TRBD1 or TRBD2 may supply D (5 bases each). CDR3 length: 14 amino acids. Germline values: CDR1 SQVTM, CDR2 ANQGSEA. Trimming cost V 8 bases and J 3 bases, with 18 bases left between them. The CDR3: CSTGVAGSTDTQYF. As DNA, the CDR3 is TGCAGCACCGGAGTGGCAGGGAGTACAGATACGCAGTATTTT.